The present entry profiles one TCR beta chain with its context. Germline-derived CDR1 and CDR2 are MNHNS and SASEGT. The CDR3 sequence is 13 residues long. Trimming at V came to 10 bases and at J to 7 bases, leaving 7 bases not matched to a gene. The sample originates from a study of liver allograft versus peripheral blood T cells. Study-level background: Graft-liver T cell receptor repertoires were compared against recipient peripheral blood repertoires.

TCRdb independently ran MiXCR on the reads; one entry per CDR3 protein. This sample has 7,000 to 9,500 distinct CDR3 sequences, with under 20% found just once. The chain links TRBV6-1 to TRBJ1-6; TRBD1 matches 7 bases. The source of this sequence is a human patient who had a liver transplant. The graft donor may account for some of the T cells. This chain's CDR3 is CAIHWDSNSPLHF. In nucleotides, the CDR3 is TGTGCCATCCACTGGGACAGCAATTCACCCCTCCACTTT.